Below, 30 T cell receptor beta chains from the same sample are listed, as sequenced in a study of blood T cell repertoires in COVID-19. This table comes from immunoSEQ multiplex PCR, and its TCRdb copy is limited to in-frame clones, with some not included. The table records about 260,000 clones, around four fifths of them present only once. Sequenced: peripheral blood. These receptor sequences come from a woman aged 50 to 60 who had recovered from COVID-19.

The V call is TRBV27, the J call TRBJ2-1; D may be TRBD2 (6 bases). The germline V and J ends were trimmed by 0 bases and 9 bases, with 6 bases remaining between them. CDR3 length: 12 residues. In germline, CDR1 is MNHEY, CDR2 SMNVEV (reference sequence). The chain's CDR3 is CASSLSGGEQFF. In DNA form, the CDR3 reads TGTGCCAGCAGTTTATCGGGAGGTGAGCAGTTCTTC.

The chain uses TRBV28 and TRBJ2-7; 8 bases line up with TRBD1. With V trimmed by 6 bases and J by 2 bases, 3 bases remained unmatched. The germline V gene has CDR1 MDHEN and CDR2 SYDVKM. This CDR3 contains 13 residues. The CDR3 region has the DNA TGTGCCAGCAGCGACAGGGGCCCCTACGAGCAGTACTTC. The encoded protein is CASSDRGPYEQYF.

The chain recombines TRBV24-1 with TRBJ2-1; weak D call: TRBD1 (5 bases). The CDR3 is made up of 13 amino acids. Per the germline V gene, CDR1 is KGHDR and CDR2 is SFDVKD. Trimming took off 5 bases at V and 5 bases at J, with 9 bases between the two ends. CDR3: CATSVAQDNEQFF. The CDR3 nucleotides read TGTGCCACCAGTGTCGCACAGGACAATGAGCAGTTCTTC.

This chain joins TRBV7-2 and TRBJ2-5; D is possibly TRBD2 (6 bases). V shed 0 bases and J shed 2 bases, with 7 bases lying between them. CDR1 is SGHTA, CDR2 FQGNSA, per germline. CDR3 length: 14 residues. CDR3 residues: CASSLARGQETQYF. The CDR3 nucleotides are TGTGCCAGCAGCTTAGCGCGGGGACAAGAGACCCAGTACTTC.

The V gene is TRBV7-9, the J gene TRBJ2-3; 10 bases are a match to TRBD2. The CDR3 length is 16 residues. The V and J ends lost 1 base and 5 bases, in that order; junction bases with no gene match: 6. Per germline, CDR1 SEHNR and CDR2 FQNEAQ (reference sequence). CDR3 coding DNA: TGTGCCAGCAGCTTAGGGCCTAGCGGGAGCGGAGATACGCAGTATTTT. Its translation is CASSLGPSGSGDTQYF.

This CDR3 reads CASRSGTASYEQYF. CDR3 coding DNA: TGTGCCAGTAGATCCGGGACAGCCTCCTACGAGCAGTACTTC. The chain joins TRBV19 to TRBJ2-7, with 7 bases fitting TRBD1. Trimming cost V 6 bases and J 0 bases; bases outside gene matches: 5. The germline V gene has CDR1 LNHDA and CDR2 SQIVND (reference sequence). The CDR3 totals 14 residues.

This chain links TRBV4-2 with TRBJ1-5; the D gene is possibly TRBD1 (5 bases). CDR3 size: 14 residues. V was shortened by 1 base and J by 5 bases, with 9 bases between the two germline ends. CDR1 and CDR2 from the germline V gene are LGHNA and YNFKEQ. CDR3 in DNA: TGTGCCAGCAGCCAAGCAGCGGGGGATCAGCCCCAGCATTTT. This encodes CASSQAAGDQPQHF.

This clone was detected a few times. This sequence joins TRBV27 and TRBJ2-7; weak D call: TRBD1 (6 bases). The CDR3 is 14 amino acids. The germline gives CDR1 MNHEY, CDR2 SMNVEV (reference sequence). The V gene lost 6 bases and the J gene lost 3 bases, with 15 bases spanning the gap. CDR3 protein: CASSYSGTFYEQYF. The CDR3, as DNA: TGTGCCAGCAGCTATTCCGGGACATTCTACGAGCAGTACTTC.

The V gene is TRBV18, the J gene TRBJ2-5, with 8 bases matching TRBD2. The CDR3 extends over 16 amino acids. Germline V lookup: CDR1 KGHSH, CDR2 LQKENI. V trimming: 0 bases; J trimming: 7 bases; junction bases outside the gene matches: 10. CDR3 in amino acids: CASSPPERGPIGTQYF. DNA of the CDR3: TGTGCCAGCTCACCACCGGAGCGGGGGCCAATTGGGACCCAGTACTTC.

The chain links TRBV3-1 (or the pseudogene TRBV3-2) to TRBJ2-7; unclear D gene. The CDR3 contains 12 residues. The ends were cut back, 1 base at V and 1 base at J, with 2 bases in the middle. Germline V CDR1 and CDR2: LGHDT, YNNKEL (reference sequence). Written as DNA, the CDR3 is TGTGCCAGCAGCCAAGCATCCTACGAGCAGTACTTC. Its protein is CASSQASYEQYF.

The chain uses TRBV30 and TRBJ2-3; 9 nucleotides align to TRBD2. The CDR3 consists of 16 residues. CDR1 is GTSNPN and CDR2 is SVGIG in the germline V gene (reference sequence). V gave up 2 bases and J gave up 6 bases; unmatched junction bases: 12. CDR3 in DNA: TGTGCCTGGAGTAGAGGGTTAGCGGGAGAAATGGATACGCAGTATTTT. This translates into CAWSRGLAGEMDTQYF.

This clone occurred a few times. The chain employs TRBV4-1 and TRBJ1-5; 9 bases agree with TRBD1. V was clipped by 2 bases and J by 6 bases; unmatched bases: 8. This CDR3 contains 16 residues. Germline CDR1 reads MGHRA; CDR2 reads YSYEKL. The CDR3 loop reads CASSQPRGTGTQPQHF. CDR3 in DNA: TGCGCCAGCAGCCAACCCAGGGGGACAGGGACTCAGCCCCAGCATTTT.

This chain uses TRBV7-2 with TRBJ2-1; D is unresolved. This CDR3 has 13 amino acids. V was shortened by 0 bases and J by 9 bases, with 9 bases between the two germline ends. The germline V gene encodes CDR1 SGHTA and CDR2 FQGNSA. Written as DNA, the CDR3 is TGTGCCAGCAGCTTAGCGCCCCCTATTGAGCAGTTCTTC. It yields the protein CASSLAPPIEQFF.

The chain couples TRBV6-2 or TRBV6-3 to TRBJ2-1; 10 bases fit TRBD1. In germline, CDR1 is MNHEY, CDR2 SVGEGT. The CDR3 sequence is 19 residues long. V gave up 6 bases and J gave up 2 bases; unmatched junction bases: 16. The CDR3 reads CASSPPGQGSLEPYNEQFF. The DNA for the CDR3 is TGTGCCAGCAGCCCACCGGGACAGGGGTCCCTCGAACCCTACAATGAGCAGTTCTTC.

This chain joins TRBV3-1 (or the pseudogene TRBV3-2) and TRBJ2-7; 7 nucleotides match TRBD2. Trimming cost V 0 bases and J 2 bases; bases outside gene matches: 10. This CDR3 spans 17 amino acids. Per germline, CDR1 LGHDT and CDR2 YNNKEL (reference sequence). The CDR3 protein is CASSQDCASSGAYEQYF. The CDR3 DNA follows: TGTGCCAGCAGCCAAGATTGCGCGTCTAGCGGAGCCTACGAGCAGTACTTC.

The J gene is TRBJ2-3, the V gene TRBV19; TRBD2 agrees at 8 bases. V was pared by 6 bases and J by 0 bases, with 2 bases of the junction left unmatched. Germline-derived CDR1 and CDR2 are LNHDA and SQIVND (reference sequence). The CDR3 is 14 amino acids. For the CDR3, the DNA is TGTGCCAGTAGCTTAGCGGGGAGCACAGATACGCAGTATTTT. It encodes CASSLAGSTDTQYF. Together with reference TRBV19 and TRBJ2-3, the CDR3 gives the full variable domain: DGGITQSPKYLFRKEGQNVTLSCEQNLNHDAMYWYRQDPGQGLRLIYYSQIVNDFQKGDIAEGYSVSREKKESFPLTVTSAQKNPTAFYLCASSLAGSTDTQYFGPGTRLTVL.

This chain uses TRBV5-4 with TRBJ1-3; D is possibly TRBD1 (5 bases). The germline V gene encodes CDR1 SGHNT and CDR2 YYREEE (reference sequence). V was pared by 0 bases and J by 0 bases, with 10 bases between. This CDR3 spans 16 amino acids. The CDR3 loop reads CASSLGGGFSGNTIYF. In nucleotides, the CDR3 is TGTGCCAGCAGCTTGGGGGGCGGCTTCTCTGGAAACACCATATATTTT.

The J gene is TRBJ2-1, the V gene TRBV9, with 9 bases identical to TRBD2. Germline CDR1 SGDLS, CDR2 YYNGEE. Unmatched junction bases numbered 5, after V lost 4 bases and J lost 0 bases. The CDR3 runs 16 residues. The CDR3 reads CASSTHSGSSYNEQFF. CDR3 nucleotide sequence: TGTGCCAGCAGCACCCATAGCGGGAGCTCCTACAATGAGCAGTTCTTC.

This CDR3 reads CAWATGGVNGELFF. The CDR3 DNA follows: TGTGCCTGGGCGACAGGGGGCGTTAACGGGGAGCTGTTTTTT. J is TRBJ2-2 and V is TRBV30; 10 positions agree with TRBD1. V lost 5 bases to trimming and J lost 7 bases; unmatched junction nucleotides: 7. The CDR3 sequence is 14 residues long. Germline lookup yields CDR1 GTSNPN and CDR2 SVGIG (reference sequence).

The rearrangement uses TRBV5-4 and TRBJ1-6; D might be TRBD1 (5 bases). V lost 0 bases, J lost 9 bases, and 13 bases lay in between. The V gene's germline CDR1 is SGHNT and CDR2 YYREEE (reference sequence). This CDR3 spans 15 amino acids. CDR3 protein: CASSLGQGGTSPLHF. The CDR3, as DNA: TGTGCCAGCAGCTTGGGGCAGGGAGGGACTTCACCCCTCCACTTT.

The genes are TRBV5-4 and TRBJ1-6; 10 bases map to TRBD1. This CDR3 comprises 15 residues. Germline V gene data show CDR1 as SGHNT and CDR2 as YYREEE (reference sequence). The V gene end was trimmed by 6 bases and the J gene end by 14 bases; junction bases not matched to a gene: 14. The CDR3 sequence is CASTQTGGAGRALHF. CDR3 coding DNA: TGTGCCAGCACCCAGACAGGGGGCGCCGGTCGGGCCCTCCACTTT.

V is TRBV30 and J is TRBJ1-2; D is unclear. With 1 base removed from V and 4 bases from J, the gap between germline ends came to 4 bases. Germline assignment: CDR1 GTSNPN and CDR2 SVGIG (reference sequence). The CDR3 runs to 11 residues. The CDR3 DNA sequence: TGTGCCTGGAGTGGCGGCTATGGCTACACCTTC. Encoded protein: CAWSGGYGYTF.

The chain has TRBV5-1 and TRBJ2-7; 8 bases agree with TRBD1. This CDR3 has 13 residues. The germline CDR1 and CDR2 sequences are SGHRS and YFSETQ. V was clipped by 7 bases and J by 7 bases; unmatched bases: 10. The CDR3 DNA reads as TGCGCCAGCTCCTCTCAGGGGGCCTGGGAGCAGTACTTC. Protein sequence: CASSSQGAWEQYF.

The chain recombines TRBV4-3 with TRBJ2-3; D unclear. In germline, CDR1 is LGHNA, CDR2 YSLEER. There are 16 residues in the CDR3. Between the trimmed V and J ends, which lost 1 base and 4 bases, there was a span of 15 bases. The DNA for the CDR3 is TGCGCCAGCAGCCAAGGGTACTCCAGGATCCCAGATACGCAGTATTTT. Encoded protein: CASSQGYSRIPDTQYF.

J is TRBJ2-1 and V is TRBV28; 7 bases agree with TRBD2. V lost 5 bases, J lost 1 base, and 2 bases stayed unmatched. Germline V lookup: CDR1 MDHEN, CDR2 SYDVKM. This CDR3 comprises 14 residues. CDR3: CASSLAVSYNEQFF. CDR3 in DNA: TGTGCCAGCAGTCTAGCGGTATCCTACAATGAGCAGTTCTTC. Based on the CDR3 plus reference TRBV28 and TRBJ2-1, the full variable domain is DVKVTQSSRYLVKRTGEKVFLECVQDMDHENMFWYRQDPGLGLRLIYFSYDVKMKEKGDIPEGYSVSREKKERFSLILESASTNQTSMYLCASSLAVSYNEQFFGPGTRLTVL.

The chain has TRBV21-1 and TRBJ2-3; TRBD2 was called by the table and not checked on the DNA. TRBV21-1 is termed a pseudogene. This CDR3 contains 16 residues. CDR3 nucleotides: TGTGCCAGCAGCAAAGCAAACAAGAGCGGCACAGATACGCAGTATTTT. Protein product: CASSKANKSGTDTQYF.

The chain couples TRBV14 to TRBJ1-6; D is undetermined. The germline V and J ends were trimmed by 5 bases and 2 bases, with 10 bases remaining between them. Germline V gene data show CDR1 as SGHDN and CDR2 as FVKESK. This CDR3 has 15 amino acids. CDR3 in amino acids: CASSSPGPYNSPLHF. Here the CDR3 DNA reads TGTGCCAGCAGCTCACCGGGTCCCTATAATTCACCCCTCCACTTT.

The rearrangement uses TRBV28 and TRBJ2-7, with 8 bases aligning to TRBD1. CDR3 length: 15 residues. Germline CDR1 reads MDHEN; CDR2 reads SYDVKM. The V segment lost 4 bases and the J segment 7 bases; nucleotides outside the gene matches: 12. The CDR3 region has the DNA TGTGCCAGCAGTTCCAAAGGACAGGGTCTGGGGGAGCAGTACTTC. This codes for CASSSKGQGLGEQYF.

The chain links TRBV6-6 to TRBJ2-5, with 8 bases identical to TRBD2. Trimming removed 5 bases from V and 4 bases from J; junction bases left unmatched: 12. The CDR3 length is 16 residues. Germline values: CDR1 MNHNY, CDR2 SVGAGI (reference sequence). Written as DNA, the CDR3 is TGTGCCAGCAGTCCCACCCCGGGTAGCGGGGCAGAGACCCAGTACTTC. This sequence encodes CASSPTPGSGAETQYF.

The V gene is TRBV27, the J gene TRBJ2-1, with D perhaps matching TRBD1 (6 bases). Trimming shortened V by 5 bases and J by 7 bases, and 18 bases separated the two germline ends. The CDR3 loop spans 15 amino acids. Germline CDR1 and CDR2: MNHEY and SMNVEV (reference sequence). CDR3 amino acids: CASSDRPRLGNEQFF. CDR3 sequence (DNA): TGTGCCAGCAGTGACAGGCCTCGCCTTGGGAATGAGCAGTTCTTC.